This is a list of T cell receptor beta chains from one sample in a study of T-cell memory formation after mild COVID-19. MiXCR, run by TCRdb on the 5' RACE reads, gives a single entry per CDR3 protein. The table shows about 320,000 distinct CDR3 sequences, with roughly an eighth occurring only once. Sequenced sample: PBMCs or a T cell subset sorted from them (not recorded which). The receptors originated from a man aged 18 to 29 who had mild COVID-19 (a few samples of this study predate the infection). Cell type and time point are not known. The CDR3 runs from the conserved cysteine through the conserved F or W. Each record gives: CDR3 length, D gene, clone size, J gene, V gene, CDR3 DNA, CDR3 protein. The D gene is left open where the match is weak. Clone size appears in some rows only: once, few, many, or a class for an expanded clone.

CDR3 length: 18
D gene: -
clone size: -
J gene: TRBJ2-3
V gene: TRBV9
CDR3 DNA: TGTGCCAGCAGCGTAGAACTCGGGACTCCAACACGCACAGATACGCAGTATTTT
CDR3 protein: CASSVELGTPTRTDTQYF

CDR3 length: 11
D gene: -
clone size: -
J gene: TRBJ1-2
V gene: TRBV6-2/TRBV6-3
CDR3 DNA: TGTGCCAGCAGCCGATACTATGGCTACACCTTC
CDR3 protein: CASSRYYGYTF

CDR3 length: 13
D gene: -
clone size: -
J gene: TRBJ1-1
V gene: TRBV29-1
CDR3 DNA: TGCAGCGTTGTTGGGACGGGGAACACTGAAGCTTTCTTT
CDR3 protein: CSVVGTGNTEAFF

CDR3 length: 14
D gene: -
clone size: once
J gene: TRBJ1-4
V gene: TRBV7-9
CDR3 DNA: TGTGCCAGCAGCCCCACCCAGGGGTATGAAAAACTGTTTTTT
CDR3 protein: CASSPTQGYEKLFF

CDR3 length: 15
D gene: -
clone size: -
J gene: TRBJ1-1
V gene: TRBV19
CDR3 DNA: TGTGCCAGTAGTATGGGTTACAGACCGAACACTGAAGCTTTCTTT
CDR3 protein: CASSMGYRPNTEAFF

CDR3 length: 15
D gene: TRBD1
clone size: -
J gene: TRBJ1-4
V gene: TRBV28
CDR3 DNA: TGTGCCAGCAGCGGCAGACAGGGGAGCAGGGAAAAACTGTTTTTT
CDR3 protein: CASSGRQGSREKLFF

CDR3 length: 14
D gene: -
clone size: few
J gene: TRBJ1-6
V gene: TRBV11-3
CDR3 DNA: TGTGCCAGCAGCTTGAAGTCGGGAATTAACCCCCTCCACTTT
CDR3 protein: CASSLKSGINPLHF

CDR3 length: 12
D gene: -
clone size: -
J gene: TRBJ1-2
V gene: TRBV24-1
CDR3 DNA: TGTGCCACCAGTGATGGGCACGGCGGCTACACCTTC
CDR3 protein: CATSDGHGGYTF

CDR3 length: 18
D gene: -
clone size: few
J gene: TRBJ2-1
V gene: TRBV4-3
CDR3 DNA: TGCGCCAGCAGCCAAGATACGTTGAGGGGCCTTGACTACAATGAGCAGTTCTTC
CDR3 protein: CASSQDTLRGLDYNEQFF

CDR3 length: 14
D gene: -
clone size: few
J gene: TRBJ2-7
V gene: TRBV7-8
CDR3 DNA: TGTGCCAGCAGCTTAGTTGGGGAGGCGCACGAGCAGTACTTC
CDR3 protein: CASSLVGEAHEQYF

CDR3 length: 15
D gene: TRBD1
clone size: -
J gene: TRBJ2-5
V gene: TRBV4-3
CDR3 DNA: TGCGCCAGCAGCCAAGGGACAGGGGGTGGAGAGACCCAGTACTTC
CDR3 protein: CASSQGTGGGETQYF

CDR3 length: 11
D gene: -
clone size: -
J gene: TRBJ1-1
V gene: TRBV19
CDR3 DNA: TGTGCCATCCAGGGGTACACTGAAGCTTTCTTT
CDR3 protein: CAIQGYTEAFF

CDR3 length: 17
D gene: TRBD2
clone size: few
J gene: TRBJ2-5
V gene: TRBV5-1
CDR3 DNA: TGCGCCAGCAGCTTGGGAAGACTAGCGGGGGGGCAGGAGACCCAGTACTTC
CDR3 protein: CASSLGRLAGGQETQYF

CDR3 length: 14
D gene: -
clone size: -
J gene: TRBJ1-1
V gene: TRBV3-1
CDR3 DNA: TGTGCCAGCAGCGAAAGCTACGCGAACACTGAAGCTTTCTTT
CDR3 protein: CASSESYANTEAFF

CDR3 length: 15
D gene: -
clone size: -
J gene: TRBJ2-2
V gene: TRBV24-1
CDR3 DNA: TGTGCCACCAGTGGGGGACTGATAAACACCGGGGAGCTGTTTTTT
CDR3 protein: CATSGGLINTGELFF

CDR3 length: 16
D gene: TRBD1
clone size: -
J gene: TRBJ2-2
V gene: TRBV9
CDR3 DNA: TGTGCCAGCAGCACTCAGCCGGGACAGGGGACCGGGGAGCTGTTTTTT
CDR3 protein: CASSTQPGQGTGELFF

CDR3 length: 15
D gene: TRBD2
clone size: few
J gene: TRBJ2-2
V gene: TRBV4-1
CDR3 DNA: TGCGCCAGCAGCCAAGATCTAGTGGAGCGGGGGACGATGATTTTT
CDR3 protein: CASSQDLVERGTMIF

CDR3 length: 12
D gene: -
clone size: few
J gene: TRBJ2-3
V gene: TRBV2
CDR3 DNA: TGTGCCAGCAGCGAGACTGGAGATACGCAGTATTTT
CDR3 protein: CASSETGDTQYF

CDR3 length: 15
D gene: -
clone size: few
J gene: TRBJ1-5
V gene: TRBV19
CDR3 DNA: TGTGCCAGTAAAATTCACTCAAATAGCAATCAGCCCCAGCATTTT
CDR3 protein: CASKIHSNSNQPQHF

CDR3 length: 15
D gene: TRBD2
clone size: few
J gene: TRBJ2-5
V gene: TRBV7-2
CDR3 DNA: TGTGCCAGCAGCCAAGAGACTAGCGGTGGAGAGACCCAGTACTTC
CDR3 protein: CASSQETSGGETQYF

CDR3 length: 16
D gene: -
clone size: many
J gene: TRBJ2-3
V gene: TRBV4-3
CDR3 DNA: TGCGCCAGCAGCGATTCAGTAGGGCAACCCACAGATACGCAGTATTTT
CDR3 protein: CASSDSVGQPTDTQYF

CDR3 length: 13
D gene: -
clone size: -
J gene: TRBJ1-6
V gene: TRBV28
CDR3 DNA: TGTGCCAGCAAACAGCTATATAATTCACCCCTCCACTTT
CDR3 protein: CASKQLYNSPLHF

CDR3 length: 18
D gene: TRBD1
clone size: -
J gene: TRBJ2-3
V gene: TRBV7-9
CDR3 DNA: TGTGCCAGCAGCGCGACCGGGGACAGGGCGCCTAGGGCAGATACGCAGTATTTT
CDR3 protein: CASSATGDRAPRADTQYF

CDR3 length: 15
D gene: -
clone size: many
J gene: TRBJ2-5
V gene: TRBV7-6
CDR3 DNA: TGTGCCAGCAGCCCAAGGTCGGGGGTACGGGAGACCCAGTACTTC
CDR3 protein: CASSPRSGVRETQYF

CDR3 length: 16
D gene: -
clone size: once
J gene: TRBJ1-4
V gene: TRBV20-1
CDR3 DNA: TGCAGTGCTAGAGGTGGCAGTGAAATGAATTTTGGTAGACTGTTTTTT
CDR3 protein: CSARGGSEMNFGRLFF

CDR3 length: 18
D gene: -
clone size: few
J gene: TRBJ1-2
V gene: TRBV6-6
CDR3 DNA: TGTGCCAGCAGCCACGGATTAACCGGGACACTCCGAGTTGCTGGCTACACCTTC
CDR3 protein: CASSHGLTGTLRVAGYTF

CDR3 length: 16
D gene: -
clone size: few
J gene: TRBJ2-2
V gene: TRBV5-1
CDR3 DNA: TGCGCCAGCAGCTACTTCGACAGTCCGAACACCGGGGAGCTGTTTTTT
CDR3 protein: CASSYFDSPNTGELFF

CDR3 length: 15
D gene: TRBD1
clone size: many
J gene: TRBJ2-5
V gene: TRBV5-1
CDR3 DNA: TGCGCCAGCAGCCCTGGACAGGGATTGGCAGAGACCCAGTACTTC
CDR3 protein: CASSPGQGLAETQYF

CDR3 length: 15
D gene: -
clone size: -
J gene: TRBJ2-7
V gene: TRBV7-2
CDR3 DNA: TGTGCCAGCAGCTTAGTTCCTAACCTCCGCTACGAGCAGTACTTC
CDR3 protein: CASSLVPNLRYEQYF

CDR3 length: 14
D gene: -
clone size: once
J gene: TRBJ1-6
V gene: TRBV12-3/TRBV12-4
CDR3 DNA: TGTGCCAGCAGTTTCGAGACACTTCGGGCACCCCTCCACTTT
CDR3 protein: CASSFETLRAPLHF

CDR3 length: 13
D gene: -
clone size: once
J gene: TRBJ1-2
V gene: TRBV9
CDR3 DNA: TGTGCCAGCAGCGTAGATTCAGGATCCGGCTACACCTTC
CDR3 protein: CASSVDSGSGYTF

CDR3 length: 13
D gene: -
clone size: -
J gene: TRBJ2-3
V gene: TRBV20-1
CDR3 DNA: TGCAGTGCTAGAGATATTGAGCGCGATACGCAGTATTTT
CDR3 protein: CSARDIERDTQYF

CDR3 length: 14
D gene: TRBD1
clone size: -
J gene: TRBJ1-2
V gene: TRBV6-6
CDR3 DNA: TGTGCCAGCAGTCTGGACAGGGGGCAGGATGGCTACACCTTC
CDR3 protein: CASSLDRGQDGYTF

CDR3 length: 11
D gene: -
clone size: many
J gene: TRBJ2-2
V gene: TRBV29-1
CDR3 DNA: TGCAGCGTGCTGGTCACCGGGGAGCTGTTTTTT
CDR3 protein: CSVLVTGELFF